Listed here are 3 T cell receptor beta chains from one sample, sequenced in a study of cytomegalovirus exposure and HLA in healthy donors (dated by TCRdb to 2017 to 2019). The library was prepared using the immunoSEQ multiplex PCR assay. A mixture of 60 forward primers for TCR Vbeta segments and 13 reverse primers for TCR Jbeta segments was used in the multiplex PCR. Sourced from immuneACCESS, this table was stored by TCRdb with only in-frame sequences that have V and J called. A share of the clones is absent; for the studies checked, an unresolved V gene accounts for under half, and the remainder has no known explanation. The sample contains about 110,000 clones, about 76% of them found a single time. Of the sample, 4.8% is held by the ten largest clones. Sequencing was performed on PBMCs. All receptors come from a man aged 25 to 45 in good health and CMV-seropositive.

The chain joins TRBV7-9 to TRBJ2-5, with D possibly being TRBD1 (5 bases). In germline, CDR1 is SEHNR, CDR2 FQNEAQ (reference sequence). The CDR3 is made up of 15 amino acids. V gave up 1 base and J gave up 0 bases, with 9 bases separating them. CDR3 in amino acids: CASSLVGADQETQYF. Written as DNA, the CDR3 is TGTGCCAGCAGCTTAGTAGGGGCCGACCAAGAGACCCAGTACTTC.

As DNA, the CDR3 is TGTGCCAGCACCGTCCCGGGACAAATATACACCGGGGAGCTGTTTTTT. Translation gives CASTVPGQIYTGELFF. The chain links TRBV28 to TRBJ2-2; D perhaps matches TRBD1 (6 bases). Trimming took off 7 bases at V and 3 bases at J, with 18 bases between the two ends. The CDR3 is 16 residues long. The germline gives CDR1 MDHEN, CDR2 SYDVKM.

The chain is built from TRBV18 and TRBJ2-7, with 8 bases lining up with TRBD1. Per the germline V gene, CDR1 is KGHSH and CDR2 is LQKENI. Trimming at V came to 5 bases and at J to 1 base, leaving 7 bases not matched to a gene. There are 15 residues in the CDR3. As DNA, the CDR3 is TGTGCCAGCTCATCCCGGACAGGGAGGTCCTACGAGCAGTACTTC. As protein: CASSSRTGRSYEQYF. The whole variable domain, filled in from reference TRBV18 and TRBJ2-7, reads NAGVMQNPRHLVRRRGQEARLRCSPMKGHSHVYWYRQLPEEGLKFMVYLQKENIIDESGMPKERFSAEFPKEGPSILRIQQVVRGDSAAYFCASSSRTGRSYEQYFGPGTRLTVT.